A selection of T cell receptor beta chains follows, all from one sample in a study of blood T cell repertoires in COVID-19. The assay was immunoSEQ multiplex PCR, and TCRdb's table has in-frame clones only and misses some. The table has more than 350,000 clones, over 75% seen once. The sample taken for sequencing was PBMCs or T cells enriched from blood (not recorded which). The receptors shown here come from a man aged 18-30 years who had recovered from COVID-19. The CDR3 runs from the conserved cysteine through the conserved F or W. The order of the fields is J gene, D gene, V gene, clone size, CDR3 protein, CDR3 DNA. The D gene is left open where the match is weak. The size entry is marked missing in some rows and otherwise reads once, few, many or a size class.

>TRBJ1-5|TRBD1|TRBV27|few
CASRLGTGSSQPQHF
TGTGCCAGCCGTTTGGGGACAGGGTCCAGTCAGCCCCAGCATTTT
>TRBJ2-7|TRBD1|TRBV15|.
CATSVSTGNYEQYF
TGTGCCACCAGCGTCTCGACAGGGAACTACGAGCAGTACTTC
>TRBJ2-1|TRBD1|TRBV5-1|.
CASSLDRGSYNEQFF
TGCGCCAGCAGCTTAGACAGGGGGTCCTACAATGAGCAGTTCTTC
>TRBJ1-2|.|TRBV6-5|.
CASSYGSGYTF
TGTGCCAGCAGTTACGGGAGTGGCTACACCTTC
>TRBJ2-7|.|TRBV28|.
CASSKLWYEQYF
TGTGCCAGCAGTAAACTATGGTACGAGCAGTACTTC
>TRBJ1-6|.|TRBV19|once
CASSRINSPLHF
TGTGCCAGTAGTCGTATTAATTCACCCCTCCACTTT
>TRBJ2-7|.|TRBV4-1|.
CASSPIGTGRYEQYF
TGCGCCAGCAGCCCAATAGGGACTGGGCGGTACGAGCAGTACTTC
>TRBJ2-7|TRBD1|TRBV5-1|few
CASSQGADPNEQYF
TGCGCCAGCAGCCAGGGGGCGGATCCGAACGAGCAGTACTTC
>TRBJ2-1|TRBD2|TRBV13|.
CASSPPVGSGIVNEQFF
TGTGCCAGCAGCCCGCCGGTTGGTAGCGGGATTGTTAATGAGCAGTTCTTC
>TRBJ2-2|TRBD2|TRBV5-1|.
CASSPRLAGGGELFF
TGCGCCAGCAGCCCCCGACTAGCGGGAGGCGGGGAGCTGTTTTTT
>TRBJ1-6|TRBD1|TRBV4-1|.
CASSRTGDNSPLHF
TGCGCCAGCAGCCGCACAGGGGACAATTCACCCCTCCACTTT
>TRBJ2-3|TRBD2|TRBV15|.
CATSSGGLAGRLDTQYF
TGTGCCACCAGCTCGGGGGGACTAGCGGGACGATTAGATACGCAGTATTTT
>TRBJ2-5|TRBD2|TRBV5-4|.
CASSRGGDYQETQYF
TGTGCCAGCAGCCGGGGGGGGGACTACCAAGAGACCCAGTACTTC
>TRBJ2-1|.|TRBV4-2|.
CASSQEGWGDSYNEQFF
TGTGCCAGCAGCCAAGAGGGTTGGGGGGACTCCTACAATGAGCAGTTCTTC
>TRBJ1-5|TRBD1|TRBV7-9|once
CASTDPKGIPIPGQGDTSNQPQHF
TGTGCCAGCACCGATCCCAAGGGCATTCCCATACCGGGACAGGGGGATACCAGCAATCAGCCCCAGCATTTT
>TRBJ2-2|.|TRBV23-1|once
CASSQLSRLEDGELFF
TGCGCCAGCAGTCAATTATCGAGACTAGAGGACGGGGAGCTGTTTTTT
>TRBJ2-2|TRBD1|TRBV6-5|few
CASSLTGAYTGELFF
TGTGCCAGCAGCCTGACAGGGGCGTACACCGGGGAGCTGTTTTTT
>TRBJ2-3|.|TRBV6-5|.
CASTPGGGRTDTQYF
TGTGCCAGCACCCCTGGGGGGGGGCGCACAGATACGCAGTATTTT
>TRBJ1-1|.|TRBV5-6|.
CASSRVQDLNTEAFF
TGTGCCAGCAGCCGGGTCCAAGATTTGAACACTGAAGCTTTCTTT
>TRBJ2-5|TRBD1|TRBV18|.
CASSLSDRARETQYF
TGTGCCAGCTCACTGTCGGACAGGGCGAGGGAGACCCAGTACTTC
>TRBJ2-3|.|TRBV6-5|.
CASSYSLSSTDTQYF
TGTGCCAGCAGTTACTCGTTATCTTCCACAGATACGCAGTATTTT
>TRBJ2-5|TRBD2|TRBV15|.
CATSKKPPGGNRETQYF
TGTGCCACCAGCAAAAAACCGCCGGGGGGGAACCGAGAGACCCAGTACTTC
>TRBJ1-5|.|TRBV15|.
CATSRDQSGNNQPQHF
TGTGCCACCAGCAGAGATCAGTCAGGGAACAATCAGCCCCAGCATTTT
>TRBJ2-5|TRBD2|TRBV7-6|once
CASSSISGGGETQYF
TGTGCCAGCAGCTCGATTAGCGGGGGAGGAGAGACCCAGTACTTC